This is a list of T cell receptor beta chains from one sample in a study of shared clonotypes between healthy human individuals. Profiling relied on immunoSEQ multiplex PCR, and the TCRdb table lists in-frame clones only, not all of them. Of millions of clones listed, approximately 93% were seen once; the top ten hold under 0.45%. Sequenced: naive CD4+ T cells from PBMCs. All receptors come from a man younger than 35 in good health. Some clones in this sample may be carry-over from other donors' samples. Each CDR3 is given with its conserved first and last residue. A D gene is named only where the DNA matches it firmly. A row's size may be missing; if present it is once, few, many or a size class.

d_call,j_call,clone_size,v_call,cdr3_aa,cdr3_nt
TRBD1,TRBJ1-1,-,TRBV27,CASSLSRGLGTEAFF,TGTGCCAGCAGTTTATCCAGGGGGCTAGGCACTGAAGCTTTCTTT
TRBD1,TRBJ1-5,-,TRBV6-5,CASSSNRGSNQPQHF,TGTGCCAGCAGTTCAAACAGGGGAAGCAATCAGCCCCAGCATTTT
-,TRBJ1-1,-,TRBV5-1,CASNGAGEWGTEAFF,TGCGCCAGCAACGGGGCAGGGGAGTGGGGCACTGAAGCTTTCTTT
-,TRBJ2-1,-,TRBV15,CATSRGLLLREGHEQFF,TGTGCCACCAGCAGAGGACTTCTACTTCGGGAAGGCCATGAGCAGTTCTTC
TRBD1,TRBJ2-7,-,TRBV5-1,CASSLQGSPYEQYF,TGCGCCAGCAGCCTACAGGGGTCTCCCTACGAGCAGTACTTC
TRBD1,TRBJ2-1,-,TRBV6-5,CASRRGLGNRDEQFF,TGTGCCAGCAGGAGGGGGCTGGGGAATAGGGATGAGCAGTTCTTC
TRBD1,TRBJ2-2,-,TRBV5-1,CASRTGLNTGELFF,TGCGCCAGCAGGACAGGGCTAAACACCGGGGAGCTGTTTTTT
TRBD1,TRBJ1-5,-,TRBV2,CASRPDDRALPQPQHF,TGTGCCAGCAGACCCGACGACAGGGCTCTCCCTCAGCCCCAGCATTTT
-,TRBJ2-3,-,TRBV5-1,CASSLAAGASTDTQYF,TGCGCCAGCAGCTTGGCTGCAGGGGCTAGCACAGATACGCAGTATTTT
-,TRBJ2-6,-,TRBV4-1,CASTREVGSGANVLTF,TGCGCCAGCACCCGCGAGGTGGGGTCGGGGGCCAACGTCCTGACTTTC
-,TRBJ2-1,-,TRBV6-1,CASSNYRAPEQFF,TGTGCCAGCAGTAACTACCGGGCGCCTGAGCAGTTCTTC
TRBD1,TRBJ1-4,-,TRBV2,CASRYSGTAAF,TGTGCCAGCAGATATTCCGGGACAGCCGCTTTT
TRBD1,TRBJ1-3,-,TRBV19,CASTRGSDSGNTIYF,TGTGCCAGTACCAGGGGGTCCGACTCTGGAAACACCATATATTTT
-,TRBJ2-5,-,TRBV2,CASSGKGRGQETQYF,TGTGCCAGCAGTGGAAAGGGGAGAGGGCAAGAGACCCAGTACTTC
TRBD1,TRBJ2-7,-,TRBV28,CASSPGQSFEQYF,TGTGCCAGCAGTCCGGGACAGTCGTTCGAGCAGTACTTC
TRBD2,TRBJ2-1,-,TRBV10-1,CASSEQPSGIYEQFF,TGCGCCAGCAGTGAACAGCCTAGCGGGATATATGAGCAGTTCTTC
-,TRBJ2-2,-,TRBV29-1,CSVEGGGFTGELFF,TGCAGCGTTGAAGGGGGGGGCTTCACCGGGGAGCTGTTTTTT
-,TRBJ2-3,-,TRBV11-2,CASSSSGSTDTQYF,TGTGCCAGCAGCTCGAGCGGAAGCACAGATACGCAGTATTTT
TRBD1,TRBJ2-5,once,TRBV7-9,CASSLAPGQGIGETQYF,TGTGCCAGCAGCTTAGCGCCGGGACAGGGGATAGGGGAGACCCAGTACTTC
-,TRBJ2-2,-,TRBV19,CASSIHRVTNTGELFF,TGTGCCAGTAGTATCCACAGGGTCACGAACACCGGGGAGCTGTTTTTT
-,TRBJ1-2,-,TRBV10-3,CAISESTELYGYTF,TGTGCCATCAGTGAGTCCACAGAGCTCTATGGCTACACCTTC
TRBD1,TRBJ2-5,-,TRBV30,CAWRRQGASDQYF,TGTGCCTGGAGACGACAGGGGGCGAGTGACCAGTACTTC
TRBD1,TRBJ2-2,-,TRBV5-1,CASSQTGTGNTGELFF,TGCGCCAGCAGCCAAACCGGGACAGGGAACACCGGGGAGCTGTTTTTT
TRBD2,TRBJ2-3,-,TRBV7-7,CASSPETGLAGTDTQYF,TGTGCCAGCAGCCCGGAAACAGGACTAGCGGGCACAGATACGCAGTATTTT
TRBD2,TRBJ2-2,-,TRBV28,CASSRLAGVIGELFF,TGTGCCAGCAGTCGACTAGCGGGAGTTATCGGGGAGCTGTTTTTT
-,TRBJ2-2,-,TRBV19,CASSMKGLENTGELFF,TGTGCCAGTAGTATGAAGGGACTGGAGAACACCGGGGAGCTGTTTTTT
TRBD1,TRBJ2-1,-,TRBV18,CASSYGQGSYNEQFF,TGTGCCAGCTCATATGGACAGGGGAGCTACAATGAGCAGTTCTTC
TRBD1,TRBJ1-5,-,TRBV19,CASSILFRGVNQPQHF,TGTGCCAGTAGTATTCTCTTCAGGGGGGTCAATCAGCCCCAGCATTTT
-,TRBJ1-1,-,TRBV6-5,CASSTRGRVGTEAFF,TGTGCCAGCAGTACCAGGGGTAGAGTGGGCACTGAAGCTTTCTTT
TRBD2,TRBJ2-1,-,TRBV2,CASSVAGGSREQFF,TGTGCCAGCAGTGTGGCGGGAGGGTCTCGCGAGCAGTTCTTC
-,TRBJ1-5,-,TRBV7-9,CASSRGGDQPQHF,TGTGCCAGCAGCCGGGGCGGGGATCAGCCCCAGCATTTT
TRBD2,TRBJ2-7,-,TRBV6-1,CASSEAWLAGFYEQYF,TGTGCCAGCAGTGAAGCGTGGCTAGCGGGATTTTACGAGCAGTACTTC
TRBD2,TRBJ2-7,-,TRBV9,CASSVLPLSSGSVEQYF,TGTGCCAGCAGCGTCCTCCCCTTGAGTAGCGGGAGTGTCGAGCAGTACTTC
-,TRBJ1-4,-,TRBV7-8,CASSLTESEEKLFF,TGTGCCAGCAGCTTAACTGAGTCGGAGGAAAAACTGTTTTTT
-,TRBJ2-5,-,TRBV27,CASSLFGGDGETQYF,TGTGCCAGCAGTTTATTTGGGGGAGACGGTGAGACCCAGTACTTC
-,TRBJ2-5,-,TRBV11-2,CASNAASQETQYF,TGTGCCAGCAACGCCGCGAGCCAAGAGACCCAGTACTTC
TRBD1,TRBJ1-3,-,TRBV28,CASGGQVDSGNTIYF,TGTGCCAGCGGGGGACAGGTGGACTCTGGAAACACCATATATTTT
-,TRBJ1-1,-,TRBV9,CASSGRLNTEAFF,TGTGCCAGCAGCGGCCGATTGAACACTGAAGCTTTCTTT
-,TRBJ2-7,-,TRBV5-8,CASTPRGTGRNEQYF,TGTGCCAGCACCCCAAGGGGAACAGGGAGGAACGAGCAGTACTTC
-,TRBJ1-2,-,TRBV5-4,CASSGGTSNYGYTF,TGTGCCAGCAGCGGAGGGACGTCTAACTATGGCTACACCTTC
-,TRBJ1-2,-,TRBV21-1,CASSKPDRGRWGYTF,TGTGCCAGCAGCAAACCGGACAGGGGGCGTTGGGGCTACACCTTC
TRBD2,TRBJ2-7,-,TRBV5-1,CASSPGLAGPLYAEQYF,TGCGCCAGCAGCCCGGGACTAGCGGGACCCCTCTACGCCGAGCAGTACTTC
-,TRBJ2-7,-,TRBV21-1,CASSKFIGRGPDEQYF,TGTGCCAGCAGCAAATTTATAGGCAGGGGGCCCGACGAGCAGTACTTC
TRBD2,TRBJ2-3,-,TRBV28,CASSLWTSGRGDTQYF,TGTGCCAGCAGCCTATGGACTAGCGGGAGGGGAGATACGCAGTATTTT
TRBD1,TRBJ1-2,-,TRBV4-2,CASSQGGQGFGGYTF,TGTGCCAGCAGCCAAGGGGGACAGGGCTTCGGTGGCTACACCTTC
-,TRBJ2-7,-,TRBV6-6,CASSYSSLYTYEQYF,TGTGCCAGCAGTTACTCGTCTCTCTACACCTACGAGCAGTACTTC
-,TRBJ1-1,-,TRBV6-5,CASSYSRTRNTEAFF,TGTGCCAGCAGTTACTCGCGGACCAGGAACACTGAAGCTTTCTTT
-,TRBJ1-1,few,TRBV30,CAWIRGQGLSGTEAFF,TGTGCCTGGATTCGGGGGCAGGGACTGAGCGGCACTGAAGCTTTCTTT
TRBD2,TRBJ2-7,-,TRBV2,CASRDPPAGAYEQYF,TGTGCCAGCAGGGACCCCCCAGCGGGAGCGTACGAGCAGTACTTC
-,TRBJ1-1,-,TRBV5-1,CASSLEQRTEAFF,TGCGCCAGCAGCTTGGAACAGAGAACTGAAGCTTTCTTT
-,TRBJ2-1,-,TRBV6-1,CASSELTATYNEQFF,TGTGCCAGCAGTGAACTAACGGCTACCTACAATGAGCAGTTCTTC
TRBD1,TRBJ2-2,-,TRBV5-4,CASSYNPQGRTGELFF,TGTGCCAGCAGCTACAACCCACAGGGGAGAACCGGGGAGCTGTTTTTT
-,TRBJ1-5,-,TRBV6-6,CASSLGQSQPQHF,TGTGCCAGCAGTTTAGGACAGAGTCAGCCCCAGCATTTT
-,TRBJ2-5,-,TRBV6-5,CASAVWGGQETQYF,TGTGCCAGCGCAGTTTGGGGAGGCCAAGAGACCCAGTACTTC